Listed below are T cell receptor beta chains from one sample, sequenced in a study of blood T cell repertoires in COVID-19. The data were produced by immunoSEQ multiplex PCR, yet TCRdb's version contains in-frame clones alone and is incomplete. The table lists 300,000 to 350,000 clones, 75% to 90% of them singletons. Sequenced material: PBMCs or T cells enriched from blood (not recorded which). The receptors stem from a young man who had recovered from COVID-19. Each CDR3 is given with its conserved first and last residue. A D gene is named only where the DNA matches it firmly. Size tells how often a clone was seen (once, few, many) or the class of an expanded clone, and some rows leave it out.

DNA	CDR3	size	D	V	J
TGTGCCAGCAGTGAGGGCGACAGGGAAGAGACCCAGTACTTC	CASSEGDREETQYF	NA	TRBD1	TRBV25-1	TRBJ2-5
TGTGCCAGCAGCCAGGGGCCGGGGGACACCGGGGAGCTGTTTTTT	CASSQGPGDTGELFF	NA	NA	TRBV14	TRBJ2-2
TGTGCCAGCAGTCGAGGCCCCCCCTACGAGCAGTACTTC	CASSRGPPYEQYF	NA	NA	TRBV11-3	TRBJ2-7
TGTGCCAGCAGCCTAGACTCCGACTATGGCTACACCTTC	CASSLDSDYGYTF	NA	NA	TRBV7-3	TRBJ1-2
TGCGCCAGCAGCCAAGCTGAGACAGGCACAGATACGCAGTATTTT	CASSQAETGTDTQYF	NA	NA	TRBV4-1	TRBJ2-3
TGTGCCAGCAGTGATAAGAGTAGCGGGGGGATCTACAATGAGCAGTTCTTC	CASSDKSSGGIYNEQFF	NA	TRBD2	TRBV6-1	TRBJ2-1
TGTGCCAGCAAACTAGCGGGGGGGCCCTACGAGCAGTACTTC	CASKLAGGPYEQYF	NA	TRBD2	TRBV5-4	TRBJ2-7
TGTGCCAGCAGTGAAATCGGTCAGGGGCCCTATGGCTACACCTTC	CASSEIGQGPYGYTF	once	NA	TRBV6-1	TRBJ1-2
TGTGCCAGCAGTTTAACGGGGTGGGAAAAACTGTTTTTT	CASSLTGWEKLFF	once	NA	TRBV27	TRBJ1-4
TGTGCCAGCAGACTCGGACAGTATAGCAATCAGCCCCAGCATTTT	CASRLGQYSNQPQHF	NA	NA	TRBV28	TRBJ1-5
TGTGCCAGCAGCTTGTCGCGAATAGCTAACTATGGCTACACCTTC	CASSLSRIANYGYTF	NA	NA	TRBV5-4	TRBJ1-2
TGTGCCAGCAGGGGGGGGCAAGAGACCCAGTACTTC	CASRGGQETQYF	NA	TRBD2	TRBV7-9	TRBJ2-5
TGTGCCAGCAGCCGCAACAGGGGCCTACAGAACACTGAAGCTTTCTTT	CASSRNRGLQNTEAFF	NA	TRBD1	TRBV5-5	TRBJ1-1
TGTGCCAGTAGTATATGGCAGAGGAATAATTCACCCCTCCACTTT	CASSIWQRNNSPLHF	NA	NA	TRBV19	TRBJ1-6
TGTGCCAGCAGCTTCCAAGGGGGCACTGAAGCTTTCTTT	CASSFQGGTEAFF	NA	NA	TRBV7-3	TRBJ1-1
TGTGCCAGTAGTGTTCAAATTCTGAACACTGAAGCTTTCTTT	CASSVQILNTEAFF	NA	NA	TRBV19	TRBJ1-1
TGCGCCAGCAGTGATCGGGGACAGGGTTCTGGAAACACCATATATTTT	CASSDRGQGSGNTIYF	NA	TRBD1	TRBV10-2	TRBJ1-3
TGTGCCAGCAGACTTATAGCGGGGGGAGGGACCGGGGAGCTGTTTTTT	CASRLIAGGGTGELFF	NA	TRBD2	TRBV28	TRBJ2-2
TGTGCCAGCAGCGTAGTAGGGGGGGGCACCGGGGAGCTGTTTTTT	CASSVVGGGTGELFF	NA	NA	TRBV9	TRBJ2-2
TGTGCCAGCAGCTTTCGCGCCGGGGAGCTGTTTTTT	CASSFRAGELFF	NA	NA	TRBV7-8	TRBJ2-2
TGCGCCAGCAGCTTGTCGGCATCGGGTGGCTACACCTTC	CASSLSASGGYTF	NA	NA	TRBV5-1	TRBJ1-2
TGTGCCAGCAGCATAACTAGTTTGGTTACCGGGGAGCTGTTTTTT	CASSITSLVTGELFF	NA	NA	TRBV5-4	TRBJ2-2
TGTGCCAGCAGCTTAGTTGCAGACTCCTACGAGCAGTACTTC	CASSLVADSYEQYF	NA	NA	TRBV7-8	TRBJ2-7
TGTGCCAGCAGACCCGGGACAGGGACCCCCGGGGAGCTGTTTTTT	CASRPGTGTPGELFF	NA	TRBD1	TRBV7-9	TRBJ2-2
TGTGCCAGCAGCTTAGATAGGCCCGCGACAGGGACTGGAAACACCATATATTTT	CASSLDRPATGTGNTIYF	NA	TRBD1	TRBV11-3	TRBJ1-3
TGTGCCAGCAGCCAAGTTCGTGGGACTAGCGGGGGGGCCGGTGAGACCCAGTACTTC	CASSQVRGTSGGAGETQYF	NA	TRBD2	TRBV4-2	TRBJ2-5
TGTGCCACCAGCAGAGATTCGAGGAACGAGCAGTACTTC	CATSRDSRNEQYF	NA	NA	TRBV15	TRBJ2-7
TGTGCCAGCAGTTTCGGGACAGTTGGTAATTCACCCCTCCACTTT	CASSFGTVGNSPLHF	NA	TRBD1	TRBV27	TRBJ1-6